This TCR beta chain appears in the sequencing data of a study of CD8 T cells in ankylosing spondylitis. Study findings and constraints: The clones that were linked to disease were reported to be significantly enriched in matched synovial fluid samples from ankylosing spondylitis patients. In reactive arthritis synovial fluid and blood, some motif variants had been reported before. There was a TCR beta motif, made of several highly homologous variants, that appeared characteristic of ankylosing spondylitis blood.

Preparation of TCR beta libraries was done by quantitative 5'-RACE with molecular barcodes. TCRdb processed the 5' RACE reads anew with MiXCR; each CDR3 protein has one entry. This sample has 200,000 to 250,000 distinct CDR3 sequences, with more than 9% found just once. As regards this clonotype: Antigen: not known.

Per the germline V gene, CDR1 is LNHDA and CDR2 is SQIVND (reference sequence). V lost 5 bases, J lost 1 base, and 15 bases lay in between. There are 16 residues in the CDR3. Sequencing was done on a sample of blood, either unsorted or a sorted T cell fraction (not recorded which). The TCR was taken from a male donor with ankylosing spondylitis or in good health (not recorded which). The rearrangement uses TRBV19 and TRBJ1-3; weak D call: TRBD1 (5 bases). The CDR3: CASSDGSGGSGNTIYF. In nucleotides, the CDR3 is TGTGCCAGTAGTGACGGCTCCGGGGGATCTGGAAACACCATATATTTT.